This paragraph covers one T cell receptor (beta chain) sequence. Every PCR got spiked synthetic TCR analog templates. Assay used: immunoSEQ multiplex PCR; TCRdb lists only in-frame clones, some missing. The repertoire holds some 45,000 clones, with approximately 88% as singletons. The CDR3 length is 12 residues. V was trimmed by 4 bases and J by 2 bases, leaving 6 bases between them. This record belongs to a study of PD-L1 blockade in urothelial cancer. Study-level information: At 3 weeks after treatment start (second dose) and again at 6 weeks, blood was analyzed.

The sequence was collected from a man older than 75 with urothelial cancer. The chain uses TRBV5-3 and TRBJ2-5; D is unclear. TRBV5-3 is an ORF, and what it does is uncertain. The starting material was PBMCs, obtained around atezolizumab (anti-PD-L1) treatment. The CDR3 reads CARSPQQETQYF. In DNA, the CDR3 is TGTGCCAGAAGCCCACAGCAAGAGACCCAGTACTTC.